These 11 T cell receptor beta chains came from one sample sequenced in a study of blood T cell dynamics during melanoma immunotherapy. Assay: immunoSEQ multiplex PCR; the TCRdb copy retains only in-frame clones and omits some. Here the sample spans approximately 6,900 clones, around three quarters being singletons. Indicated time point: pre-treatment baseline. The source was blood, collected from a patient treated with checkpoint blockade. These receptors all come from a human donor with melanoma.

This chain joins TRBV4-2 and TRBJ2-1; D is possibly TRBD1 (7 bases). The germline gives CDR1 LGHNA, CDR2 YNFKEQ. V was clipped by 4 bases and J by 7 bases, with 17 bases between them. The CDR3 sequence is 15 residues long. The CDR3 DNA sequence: TGTGCCAGCAGCCGGGGAGGACAGGAGCCTAATGAGCAGTTCTTC. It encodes CASSRGGQEPNEQFF.

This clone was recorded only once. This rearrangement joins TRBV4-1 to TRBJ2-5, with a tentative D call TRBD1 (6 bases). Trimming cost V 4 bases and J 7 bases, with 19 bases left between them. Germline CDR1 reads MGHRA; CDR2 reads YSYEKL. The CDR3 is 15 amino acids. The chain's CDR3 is CASSPNRDTGGTQYF. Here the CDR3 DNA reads TGCGCCAGCAGCCCTAACAGGGATACGGGCGGGACCCAGTACTTC.

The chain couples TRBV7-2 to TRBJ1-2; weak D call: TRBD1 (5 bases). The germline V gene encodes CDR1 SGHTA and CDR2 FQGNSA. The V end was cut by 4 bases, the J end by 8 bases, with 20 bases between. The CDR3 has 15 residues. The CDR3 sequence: CASSSGPAAGFGYTF. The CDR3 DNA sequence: TGTGCCAGCAGCTCGGGGCCGGCGGCCGGCTTCGGCTACACCTTC.

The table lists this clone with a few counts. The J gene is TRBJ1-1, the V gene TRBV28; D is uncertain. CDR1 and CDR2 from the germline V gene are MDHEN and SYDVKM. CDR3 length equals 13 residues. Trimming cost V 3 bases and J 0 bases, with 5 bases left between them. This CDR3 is CASSLTLNTEAFF. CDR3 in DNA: TGTGCCAGCAGTTTGACATTGAACACTGAAGCTTTCTTT.

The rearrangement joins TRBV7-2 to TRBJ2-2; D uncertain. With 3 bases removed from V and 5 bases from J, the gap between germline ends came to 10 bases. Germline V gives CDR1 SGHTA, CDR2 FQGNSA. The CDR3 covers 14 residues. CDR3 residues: CASSFNPGTGELFF. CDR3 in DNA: TGTGCCAGCAGCTTTAACCCCGGGACCGGGGAGCTGTTTTTT.

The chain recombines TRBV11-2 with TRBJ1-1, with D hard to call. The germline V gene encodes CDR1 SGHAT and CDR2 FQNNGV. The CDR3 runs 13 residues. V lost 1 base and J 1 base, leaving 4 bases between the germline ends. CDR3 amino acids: CASSLVPNTEAFF. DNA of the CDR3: TGTGCCAGCAGCTTAGTTCCGAACACTGAAGCTTTCTTT.

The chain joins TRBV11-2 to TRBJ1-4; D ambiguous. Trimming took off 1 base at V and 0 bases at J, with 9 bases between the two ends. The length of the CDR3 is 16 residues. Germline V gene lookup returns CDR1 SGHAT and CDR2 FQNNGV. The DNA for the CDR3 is TGTGCCAGCAGCTTAGGGTCAGGTCCAACTAATGAAAAACTGTTTTTT. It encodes CASSLGSGPTNEKLFF.

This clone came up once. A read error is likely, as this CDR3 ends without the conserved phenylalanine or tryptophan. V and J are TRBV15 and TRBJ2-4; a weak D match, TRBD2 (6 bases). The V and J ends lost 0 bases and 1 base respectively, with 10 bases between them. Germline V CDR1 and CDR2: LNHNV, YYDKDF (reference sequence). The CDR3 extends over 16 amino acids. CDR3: CATSRETRRAKNIQYL. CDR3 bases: TGTGCCACCAGCAGAGAGACTAGAAGGGCCAAAAACATTCAGTACCTC.

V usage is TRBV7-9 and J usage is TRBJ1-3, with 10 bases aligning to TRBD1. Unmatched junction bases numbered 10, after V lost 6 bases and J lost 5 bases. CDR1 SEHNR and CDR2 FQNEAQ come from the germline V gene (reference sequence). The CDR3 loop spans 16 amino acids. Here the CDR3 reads CASSPTGTGDRNTIYF. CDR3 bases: TGTGCCAGCAGTCCTACCGGGACAGGGGACCGAAACACCATATATTTT.

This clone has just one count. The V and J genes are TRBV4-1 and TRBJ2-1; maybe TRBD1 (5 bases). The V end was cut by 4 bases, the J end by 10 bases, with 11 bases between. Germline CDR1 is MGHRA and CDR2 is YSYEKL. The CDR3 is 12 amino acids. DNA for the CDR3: TGCGCCAGCAGCCGCCCAGGGCAGGAGCAGTTCTTC. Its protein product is CASSRPGQEQFF.

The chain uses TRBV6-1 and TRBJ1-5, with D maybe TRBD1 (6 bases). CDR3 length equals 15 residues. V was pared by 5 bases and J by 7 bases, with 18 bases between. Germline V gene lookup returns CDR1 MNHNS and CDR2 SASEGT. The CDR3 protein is CASSPGVGVGQPQHF. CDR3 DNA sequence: TGTGCCAGCAGTCCAGGGGTAGGGGTTGGGCAGCCCCAGCATTTT.